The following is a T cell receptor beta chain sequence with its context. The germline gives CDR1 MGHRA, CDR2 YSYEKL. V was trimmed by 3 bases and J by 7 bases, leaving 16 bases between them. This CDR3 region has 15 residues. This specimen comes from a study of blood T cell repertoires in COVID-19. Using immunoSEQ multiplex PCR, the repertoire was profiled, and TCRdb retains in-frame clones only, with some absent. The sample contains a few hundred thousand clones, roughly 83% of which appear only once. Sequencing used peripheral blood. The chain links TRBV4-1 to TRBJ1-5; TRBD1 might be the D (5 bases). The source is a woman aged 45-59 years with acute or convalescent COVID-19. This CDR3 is CASSQVGAGGQPQHF. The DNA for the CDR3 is TGCGCCAGCAGCCAGGTAGGGGCCGGGGGGCAGCCCCAGCATTTT.